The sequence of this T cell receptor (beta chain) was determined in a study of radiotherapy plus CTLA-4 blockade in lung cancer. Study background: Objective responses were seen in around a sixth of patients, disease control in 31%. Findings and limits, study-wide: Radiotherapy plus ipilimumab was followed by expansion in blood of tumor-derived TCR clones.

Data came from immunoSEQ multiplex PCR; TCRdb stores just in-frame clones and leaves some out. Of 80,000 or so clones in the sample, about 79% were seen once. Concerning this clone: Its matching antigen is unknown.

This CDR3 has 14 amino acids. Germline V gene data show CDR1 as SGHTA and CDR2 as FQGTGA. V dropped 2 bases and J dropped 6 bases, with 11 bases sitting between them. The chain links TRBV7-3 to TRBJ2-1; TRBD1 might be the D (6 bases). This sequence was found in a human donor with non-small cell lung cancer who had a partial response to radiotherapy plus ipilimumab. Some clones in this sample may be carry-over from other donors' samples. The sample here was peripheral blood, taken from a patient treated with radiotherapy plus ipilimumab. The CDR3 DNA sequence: TGTGCCAGCAGCTTAGCGGCACAGGGCAATGAGCAGTTCTTC. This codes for CASSLAAQGNEQFF.